Listed below are T cell receptor beta chains from one sample, sequenced in a study of shared clonotypes between healthy human individuals. The method was immunoSEQ multiplex PCR; TCRdb's version includes in-frame clones alone and lacks a portion of them. The table has 300,000 or so clones, roughly 70% seen once; the top ten hold around a tenth. Sequencing was performed on memory CD4+ T cells sorted from blood. These receptors originate from a man in his thirties or forties in good health. Both conserved end residues are part of each CDR3. Each record gives: D gene, V gene, J gene, clone size, CDR3 DNA, CDR3 protein. A D gene is named only where the DNA matches it firmly. The size entry is marked missing in some rows and otherwise reads once, few, many or a size class.

.	TRBV19	TRBJ1-4	.	TGTGCCAGTAGCCCCGGCAGGTTTCGAGGGACTAATGAAAAACTGTTTTTT	CASSPGRFRGTNEKLFF
.	TRBV5-4	TRBJ2-7	.	TGTGCCAGCAGCCCGAGTTCGAGGGAGCAGTACTTC	CASSPSSREQYF
.	TRBV5-4	TRBJ1-2	.	TGTGCCAGCAGCTTGGGCCCAGGGGTGCCCTATGGCTACACCTTC	CASSLGPGVPYGYTF
.	TRBV28	TRBJ1-3	many	TGTGCCAGCAGTTTAAGCCGAATACTTGTCGGAAACACCATATATTTT	CASSLSRILVGNTIYF
TRBD2	TRBV5-6	TRBJ2-5	.	TGTGCCAGCAGCTTAGCGGGAGTACGTTTTGAGACCCAGTACTTC	CASSLAGVRFETQYF
TRBD1	TRBV9	TRBJ1-1	.	TGTGCCAGCAGCCCCGGGACAGGGGCCTATGGCCCTGAAGCTTTCTTT	CASSPGTGAYGPEAFF
.	TRBV5-8	TRBJ2-1	.	TGTGCCAGCAGCCCCCTGGAGGCATACAATGAGCAGTTCTTC	CASSPLEAYNEQFF
TRBD2	TRBV14	TRBJ2-1	.	TGTGCCAGCAGCCACAGATCCGGGACTAGCGGCAGGAATGAGCAGTTCTTC	CASSHRSGTSGRNEQFF
TRBD1	TRBV19	TRBJ1-2	.	TGTGCCAGTAGTAAAAACCGGGACAGCTATGGCTACACCTTC	CASSKNRDSYGYTF
TRBD1	TRBV29-1	TRBJ1-2	once	TGCAGCGATAAGGGGGCTAGTGGGGGCTACACCTTC	CSDKGASGGYTF
TRBD1	TRBV5-1	TRBJ2-1	.	TGCGCCAGCACCCCCACGGGACAGGAGTACAATGAGCAGTTCTTC	CASTPTGQEYNEQFF
.	TRBV4-3	TRBJ1-2	.	TGCGCCAGCAGCCAAGATAATCGGGGGGGCTATGGCTACACCTTC	CASSQDNRGGYGYTF
.	TRBV11-2	TRBJ2-3	.	TGTGCCAGCAGCCTCATGCCGGCTACAGATACGCAGTATTTT	CASSLMPATDTQYF
.	TRBV13	TRBJ1-6	once	TGTGCCAGCAAAAGGGGGACAATTTCACCCCTCCACTTT	CASKRGTISPLHF
.	TRBV28	TRBJ1-4	.	TGTGCCAGCAGCACTAATGCTCAGGGTAAACTGTTTTTT	CASSTNAQGKLFF
.	TRBV19	TRBJ1-3	.	TGTGCCAGTGACAAGACAGGCCCTGGAAACACCATATATTTT	CASDKTGPGNTIYF
.	TRBV11-2	TRBJ2-3	.	TGTGCCAGCAGCTTAGCTCCGGGGTCCACAGATACGCAGTATTTT	CASSLAPGSTDTQYF
.	TRBV11-2	TRBJ2-3	.	TGTGCCAGCAGCTCCGCCTCATTCTATCTACCGGGACTGGATACGCAGTATTTT	CASSSASFYLPGLDTQYF
TRBD2	TRBV7-2	TRBJ2-1	.	TGTGCCACCATCGGGGTTAGCGGGAGGGTAGGGAATGAGCAGTTCTTC	CATIGVSGRVGNEQFF
.	TRBV27	TRBJ2-7	many	TGTGCCAGCAGCCCCGGCAGTGTAGGCCTCAGCTACGAGCAGTACTTC	CASSPGSVGLSYEQYF
.	TRBV27	TRBJ2-7	.	TGTGCCAGCAGTTTCGGATCACCTACCTACGAGCAGTACTTC	CASSFGSPTYEQYF
.	TRBV10-1	TRBJ2-2	few	TGCGCCAGCAGTGAAAGCCCCGGGGAGCTGTTTTTT	CASSESPGELFF
.	TRBV2	TRBJ2-1	.	TGTGCCAGCAGTGAAGCGAGAACATACAATGAGCAGTTCTTC	CASSEARTYNEQFF
TRBD1	TRBV5-1	TRBJ1-3	.	TGCGCCAGCAGCTCTGGACAGGGGGCGGCTGGAAACACCATATATTTT	CASSSGQGAAGNTIYF
.	TRBV28	TRBJ2-1	.	TGTGCCAGCAGGGCCGGAAGGGTTCATCTGTTAAGCAATGAGCAGTTCTTC	CASRAGRVHLLSNEQFF
.	TRBV4-3	TRBJ2-3	.	TGCGCCAGCAGCCAAGAAGGGGCTGGGGGCACAGATACGCAGTATTTT	CASSQEGAGGTDTQYF
TRBD1	TRBV28	TRBJ1-4	few	TGTGCCAGCAGTTTCCCTGACAGGGTTAGAGAAAAACTGTTTTTT	CASSFPDRVREKLFF